This record covers a single T cell receptor (beta chain). The record originates from a study of blood T cell repertoires in COVID-19. TCRdb's copy holds only in-frame clones and misses some; the assay was immunoSEQ multiplex PCR. The sample holds 100,000 or so clones, about nine tenths seen once. The V gene end was trimmed by 1 base and the J gene end by 3 bases; junction bases not matched to a gene: 1. CDR1 is SGHVS, CDR2 FQNEAQ, per germline. The CDR3 runs to 15 residues. The receptor was isolated from a man in his sixties or seventies with acute or convalescent COVID-19. The specimen was peripheral blood. The chain employs TRBV7-8 and TRBJ2-7; 12 nucleotides align to TRBD2. The CDR3 sequence: CASSLELAGGYEQYF. CDR3 coding DNA: TGTGCCAGCAGCTTAGAACTAGCGGGAGGCTACGAGCAGTACTTC.